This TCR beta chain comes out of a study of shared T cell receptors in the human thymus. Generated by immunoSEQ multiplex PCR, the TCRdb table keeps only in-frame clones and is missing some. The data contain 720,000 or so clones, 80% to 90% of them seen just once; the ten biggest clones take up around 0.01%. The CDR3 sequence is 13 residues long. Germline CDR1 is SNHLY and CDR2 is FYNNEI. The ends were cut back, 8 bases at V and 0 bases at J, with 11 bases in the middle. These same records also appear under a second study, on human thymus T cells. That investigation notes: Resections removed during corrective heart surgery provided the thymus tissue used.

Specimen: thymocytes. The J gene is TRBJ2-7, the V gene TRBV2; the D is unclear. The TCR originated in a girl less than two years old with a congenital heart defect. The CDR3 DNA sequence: TGTGCCAGCCGTTTGAGCCTCTCCTACGAGCAGTACTTC. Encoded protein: CASRLSLSYEQYF.